The sequence of this T cell receptor (beta chain) was determined in a study of blood T cell repertoires in COVID-19. Study summary: There were acute and convalescent COVID-19 samples, and they came from the United States, Italy and Spain.

This clone was seen more than once but under ten times. Original analysis: Nucleated cell number was recorded as an estimate derived from reference gene primer amplification. Sequencing used immunoSEQ multiplex PCR; TCRdb keeps in-frame clones, though not all of them. V and J calls and clone size are given by that table; D and trimming were obtained from the DNA. The sample records about 160,000 clones, roughly 88% being singletons. CDR1 PRHDT and CDR2 FYEKMQ come from the germline V gene (reference sequence). CDR3 size: 17 residues. Losses at the gene ends were 5 bases for V and 2 bases for J; bases not matched to a gene: 11.

This clonotype was sampled from a woman of 80 years or more with active or convalescent COVID-19. The rearrangement uses TRBV13 and TRBJ2-3; the match to TRBD1 covers 9 bases. The specimen was peripheral blood. CDR3 sequence (DNA): TGTGCCAGCAGCACGATTCGGGACAGGGCTATCACAGATACGCAGTATTTT. Translation: CASSTIRDRAITDTQYF.